Below, 26 T cell receptor beta chains from the same sample are listed, as sequenced in a study of CD4+ T cells in melanoma. Profiled with immunoSEQ multiplex PCR; TCRdb holds only in-frame clones, not every one. The sample has 15,000 or so clones, 63% seen once. What was sequenced was cells from a culture (not recorded whether cultured in vitro). Source of these receptors: a human donor with melanoma.

The V call is TRBV7-8, the J call TRBJ2-7; weak D call: TRBD2 (5 bases). V dropped 7 bases and J dropped 0 bases, with 16 bases sitting between them. CDR3 length: 15 amino acids. Germline values: CDR1 SGHVS, CDR2 FQNEAQ. The CDR3 sequence is CASTPVLGSSYEQYF. The CDR3 coding sequence is TGTGCCAGCACCCCCGTCCTTGGGAGCTCCTACGAGCAGTACTTC.

CDR3 protein: CASSLGSVNEQFF. As DNA, the CDR3 is TGTGCCAGCAGCTTAGGGTCCGTGAATGAGCAGTTCTTC. The chain uses TRBV7-3 and TRBJ2-1; D ambiguous. The germline V and J ends were trimmed by 2 bases and 7 bases, with 9 bases remaining between them. The CDR3 has 13 amino acids. Looked up from germline, CDR1 is SGHTA and CDR2 is FQGTGA.

In DNA, the CDR3 is TGTGCCTCCCTGGGTGAAAAACTGTTTTTT. It is translated as CASLGEKLFF. The V call is TRBV6-6, the J call TRBJ1-4; D gene ambiguous. CDR1 is MNHNY and CDR2 is SVGAGI in the germline V gene (reference sequence). Deletions cut 11 bases from V and 7 bases from J, with 8 bases between. This CDR3 spans 10 amino acids.

This rearrangement joins TRBV7-3 to TRBJ2-3; 14 bases line up with TRBD2. The CDR3 runs to 17 residues. Germline CDR1 is SGHTA and CDR2 is FQGTGA. J was trimmed by 2 bases and V by 4 bases; bases with no gene match: 5. The CDR3 reads CASSSGTSGGLTDTQYF. In nucleotides, the CDR3 is TGTGCCAGCAGCTCCGGGACTAGCGGGGGCCTCACAGATACGCAGTATTTT. Supplemented by reference TRBV7-3 and TRBJ2-3, the full variable domain reads GAGVSQTPSNKVTEKGKYVELRCDPISGHTALYWYRQSLGQGPEFLIYFQGTGAADDSGLPNDRFFAVRPEGSVSTLKIQRTERGDSAVYLCASSSGTSGGLTDTQYFGPGTRLTVL.

The chain has TRBV30 and TRBJ2-1; D call uncertain. Trimming shortened V by 4 bases and J by 4 bases, and 8 bases separated the two germline ends. The germline CDR1 and CDR2 sequences are GTSNPN and SVGIG (reference sequence). The CDR3 is 12 residues long. CDR3 sequence reads: CAWNKGYNEQFF. In DNA form, the CDR3 reads TGTGCCTGGAATAAAGGGTACAATGAGCAGTTCTTC.

This clone has only a few counts. The chain joins TRBV5-1 to TRBJ2-5; D tentatively reads TRBD1 or TRBD2 (6 bases each). Germline V CDR1 and CDR2: SGHRS, YFSETQ. Trimming shortened V by 8 bases and J by 4 bases, and 15 bases separated the two germline ends. The CDR3 totals 13 residues. CDR3 bases: TGCGCCAGTTCCGGAGGGGGTTCAGAGACCCAGTACTTC. Translation: CASSGGGSETQYF.

The rearrangement uses TRBV9 and TRBJ2-3, with D unclear. V was cut by 0 bases and J by 0 bases, with 5 bases left in between. The germline gives CDR1 SGDLS, CDR2 YYNGEE. CDR3 length: 14 amino acids. The CDR3 DNA reads as TGTGCCAGCAGCGTAGACGGGAGCACAGATACGCAGTATTTT. This sequence encodes CASSVDGSTDTQYF.

The V gene is TRBV6-5, the J gene TRBJ2-1; no definite D call. V lost 4 bases and J 1 base, leaving 5 bases between the germline ends. Germline V gives CDR1 MNHEY, CDR2 SVGAGI. This CDR3 region has 13 residues. CDR3: CASSSKSYNEQFF. DNA of the CDR3: TGTGCCAGCAGTTCCAAATCCTACAATGAGCAGTTCTTC.

The CDR3 nucleotides read TGTGCCAGCAGCTTAGCGGGCTACGAGCAGTACTTC. Translating it yields CASSLAGYEQYF. This chain joins TRBV11-2 and TRBJ2-7, with D unresolved. V was trimmed by 1 base and J by 3 bases, leaving 4 bases between them. The CDR3 covers 12 residues. CDR1 is SGHAT, CDR2 FQNNGV, per germline.

The rearrangement links TRBV7-6 to TRBJ2-2; D is unresolved. This CDR3 has 16 residues. Germline V lookup: CDR1 SGHVS, CDR2 FNYEAQ. Trimming took off 0 bases at V and 4 bases at J, with 12 bases between the two ends. CDR3 coding DNA: TGTGCCAGCAGCTTAGCCGTGGGCAGAACCACCGGGGAGCTGTTTTTT. As protein: CASSLAVGRTTGELFF. The full variable domain, rest sourced from reference TRBV7-6 and TRBJ2-2, is GAGVSQSPRYKVTKRGQDVALRCDPISGHVSLYWYRQALGQGPEFLTYFNYEAQQDKSGLPNDRFSAERPEGSISTLTIQRTEQRDSAMYRCASSLAVGRTTGELFFGEGSRLTVL.

The chain employs TRBV15 and TRBJ1-4, with no clear D. V was pared by 1 base and J by 8 bases, with 14 bases between. This CDR3 region has 15 residues. Germline V lookup: CDR1 LNHNV, CDR2 YYDKDF (reference sequence). The CDR3 region has the DNA TGTGCCACCAGCAGAGGCCGATCTCTGAGGGAAAAACTGTTTTTT. Translating gives CATSRGRSLREKLFF.

J is TRBJ1-5 and V is TRBV27; D gene unclear. Trimming took off 9 bases at V and 4 bases at J, with 13 bases between the two ends. CDR3 size: 13 residues. Looked up from germline, CDR1 is MNHEY and CDR2 is SMNVEV (reference sequence). Here the CDR3 reads CASGEGSNQPQHF. CDR3 sequence (DNA): TGTGCCAGTGGGGAGGGAAGTAATCAGCCCCAGCATTTT.

The V and J genes are TRBV30 and TRBJ2-1, with no clear D. The CDR3 spans 11 residues. V lost 5 bases and J lost 9, with 11 bases in between. Germline V gives CDR1 GTSNPN, CDR2 SVGIG (reference sequence). In DNA, the CDR3 is TGTGCCTGGTCTCCTGCTTTTGAGCAGTTCTTC. Its protein product is CAWSPAFEQFF.

By proportion, this clone is medium-sized. The J gene is TRBJ1-1, the V gene TRBV6-6, with D perhaps TRBD1 (6 bases). This CDR3 is 14 amino acids long. V was trimmed by 6 bases and J by 1 base, leaving 12 bases between them. Germline CDR1 reads MNHNY; CDR2 reads SVGAGI (reference sequence). CDR3 in DNA: TGTGCCAGCAGAACCAGGGGAGAGAACACTGAAGCTTTCTTT. Protein sequence: CASRTRGENTEAFF.

Only one count was recorded for this clone. V and J are TRBV10-3 and TRBJ1-5; TRBD1 matches at 9 bases. V trimming: 6 bases; J trimming: 5 bases; junction bases outside the gene matches: 5. The CDR3 totals 14 residues. In germline, CDR1 is ENHRY, CDR2 SYGVKD. The CDR3 reads CAIRATGGDQPQHF. Here the CDR3 DNA reads TGTGCCATCAGGGCCACAGGGGGCGATCAGCCCCAGCATTTT.

The chain uses TRBV11-2 and TRBJ2-5; a possible D gene is TRBD1 (6 bases). The CDR3 sequence is 14 residues long. The V and J ends lost 2 bases and 3 bases respectively, with 10 bases between them. Germline CDR1 SGHAT, CDR2 FQNNGV. CDR3 loop: CASSLKGEKETQYF. CDR3 nucleotide sequence: TGTGCCAGCAGCTTAAAGGGGGAGAAAGAGACCCAGTACTTC.

The V gene is TRBV7-9, the J gene TRBJ2-1; 8 bases map to TRBD2. The CDR3 sequence is 17 residues long. CDR1 and CDR2 from the germline V gene are SEHNR and FQNEAQ (reference sequence). The trim removed 2 bases at V and 5 bases at J, leaving 11 bases unmatched. In nucleotides, the CDR3 is TGTGCCAGCAGCTTATTAGGAGGTAGCGGGGTCGACAATGAGCAGTTCTTC. Residues: CASSLLGGSGVDNEQFF.

The V call is TRBV9, the J call TRBJ1-3; D uncertain. This CDR3 has 15 residues. V lost 4 bases and J 0 bases, leaving 11 bases between the germline ends. The V gene's germline CDR1 is SGDLS and CDR2 YYNGEE. The CDR3 nucleotides read TGTGCCAGCAGCCCCCGAGGAAACTCTGGAAACACCATATATTTT. It translates to CASSPRGNSGNTIYF.

The gene calls are TRBV5-5 and TRBJ2-4, with D possibly called TRBD1 or TRBD2 (6 bases each). Between the trimmed V and J ends, which lost 0 bases and 2 bases, there was a span of 12 bases. The CDR3 has 16 amino acids. Per germline, CDR1 SGHKS and CDR2 YYEKEE (reference sequence). CDR3: CASSLVGGWTKNIQYF. The CDR3 DNA reads as TGTGCCAGCAGCTTGGTGGGGGGCTGGACCAAAAACATTCAGTACTTC.

The rearrangement uses TRBV18 and TRBJ1-1; D is ambiguous. Germline lookup yields CDR1 KGHSH and CDR2 LQKENI. Trimming removed 8 bases at V and 3 bases at J, with 13 bases between. The CDR3 loop spans 13 amino acids. CDR3 in amino acids: CASRDQVDTEAFF. The CDR3 DNA is TGTGCCAGCCGCGACCAGGTAGACACTGAAGCTTTCTTT.

The chain uses TRBV19 and TRBJ2-3; either TRBD1 or TRBD2 may supply D (5 bases each). Trimming left V 0 bases short and J 0 bases short, with 10 bases between. The CDR3 contains 16 residues. The V gene's germline CDR1 is LNHDA and CDR2 SQIVND (reference sequence). DNA for the CDR3: TGTGCCAGTAGTATAGATCGGGGCAGTAGCACAGATACGCAGTATTTT. It translates to CASSIDRGSSTDTQYF.

This clone was recorded once. Germline and junction disagree at one end, which may indicate a read error. The same CDR3 can be traced to other DNA sequences in this sample. The chain couples TRBV9 to TRBJ1-2; a possible D gene is TRBD1 (6 bases). This CDR3 is 14 amino acids long. Germline V gene data show CDR1 as SGDLS and CDR2 as YYNGEE. The CDR3 sequence is CASSVDGTGYGYTF. Here the CDR3 DNA reads TGTGCCAGCAGCGTAGATGGTACAGGGTATGGATACACCTTC.

J is TRBJ2-1 and V is TRBV12-5; D is perhaps TRBD2 (5 bases). The CDR3 has 12 residues. Trimming cost V 2 bases and J 10 bases, with 9 bases left between them. Germline values: CDR1 LGHNT, CDR2 FRNRAP. DNA for the CDR3: TGTGCTAGTGGTTTGTTAAGGAGGGAGCAGTTCTTC. Encoded protein: CASGLLRREQFF.

This clone appeared a few times. The rearrangement joins TRBV10-3 to TRBJ1-2, with D maybe TRBD1 (6 bases). The CDR3 has 12 amino acids. Trimming pared 8 bases from V and 8 bases from J, leaving 15 bases between. CDR1 is ENHRY, CDR2 SYGVKD, per germline. The DNA for the CDR3 is TGTGCCATCGGGGGGGGGCCCCCAGGCTACACCTTC. This codes for CAIGGGPPGYTF.

This sequence joins TRBV6-1 and TRBJ1-2; 7 positions match TRBD1. The V gene's germline CDR1 is MNHNS and CDR2 SASEGT. With V trimmed by 7 bases and J by 3 bases, 5 bases remained unmatched. The CDR3 length is 13 residues. CDR3: CASTGTVYYGYTF. In DNA, the CDR3 is TGTGCCAGCACTGGGACAGTATACTATGGCTACACCTTC.

The chain recombines TRBV6-5 with TRBJ2-7, with 10 bases matching TRBD1. The V and J ends lost 5 bases and 6 bases, in that order; junction bases with no gene match: 7. CDR1 is MNHEY, CDR2 SVGAGI, per germline. The CDR3 extends over 14 amino acids. CDR3 amino acids: CASSGRRDRGEQYF. CDR3 nucleotide sequence: TGTGCCAGCAGTGGACGCCGGGACAGGGGCGAGCAGTACTTC.